This T cell receptor (beta chain) appears in the sequencing data of a study of early T cells in non-severe SARS-CoV-2 infection. Whole-study context: Bulk RNA isolated from unsorted whole blood underwent sequencing; chains were not paired. The study, taken as a whole, reports: Using VDJdb, the matching emphasized anti-spike CD8 responses while missing private and CD4 specificities.

Unique molecular identifiers were added to individual cDNA molecules. Each CDR3 protein is one row after TCRdb ran MiXCR on the 5' RACE reads. Here the sample spans around 64,000 distinct CDR3 sequences, about an eighth being singletons. This clonotype has just a few counts. Its specificity is not known. Germline loops: CDR1 SGHAT, CDR2 FQNNGV. V lost 5 bases and J 2 bases, leaving 18 bases between the germline ends. There are 16 residues in the CDR3. This receptor was obtained from an adult who was a healthcare worker with PCR-confirmed SARS-CoV-2 infection or an uninfected control (not recorded which). The specimen comprised whole blood, sampled at baseline. The genes are TRBV11-2 and TRBJ2-5; D ambiguous. Here the CDR3 DNA reads TGTGCCAGCAGCCCCCGTAAGGACCCCTTACAAGAGACCCAGTACTTC. It yields the protein CASSPRKDPLQETQYF.